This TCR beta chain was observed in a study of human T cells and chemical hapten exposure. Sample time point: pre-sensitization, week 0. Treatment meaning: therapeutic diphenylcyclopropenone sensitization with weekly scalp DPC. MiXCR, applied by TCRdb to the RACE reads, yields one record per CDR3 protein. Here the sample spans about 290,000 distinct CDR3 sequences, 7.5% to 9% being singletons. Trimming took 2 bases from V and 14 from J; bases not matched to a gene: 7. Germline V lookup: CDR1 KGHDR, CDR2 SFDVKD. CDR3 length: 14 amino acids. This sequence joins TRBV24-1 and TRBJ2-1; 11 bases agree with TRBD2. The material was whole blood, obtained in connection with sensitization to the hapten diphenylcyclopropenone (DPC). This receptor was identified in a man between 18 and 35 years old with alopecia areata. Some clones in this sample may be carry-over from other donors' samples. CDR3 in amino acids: CATSDSSSGGKKFF. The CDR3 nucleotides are TGTGCCACCAGTGATTCGTCTAGCGGGGGGAAGAAGTTCTTC.